One and the same sample provided the 10 T cell receptor beta chains below, sequenced in a study of post-analysis software for immune sequencing data. Overall study results and limits: Included in a set of about five TRBV segments more frequent in patients than controls were TRBV5-6, TRBV5-1 and TRBV20-1.

The antigens for these receptors are not known. Unique molecular identifiers had been added to the TCR beta cDNA libraries. TCRdb reanalysed the PCR reads using MiXCR and keeps one entry per CDR3 protein. The sample records around 250,000 distinct CDR3 sequences, around 34% being singletons. The specimen was blood. The receptors derive from a girl under 18 with multiple sclerosis.

Of note for this clonotype: A much larger clone is a single base away; this may be a read error. V and J are TRBV11-2 and TRBJ2-6; D tentatively reads TRBD1 or TRBD2 (5 bases each). The CDR3 contains 16 residues. Germline loops: CDR1 SGHAT, CDR2 FQNNGV. Here the CDR3 DNA reads TGTGCCAGCAGCTTAGAGGAGAGGGCTGGGGCCGACGTCCTGACTTTC. Residues: CASSLEERAGADVLTF. Supplemented by reference TRBV11-2 and TRBJ2-6, the full variable domain reads EAGVAQSPRYKIIEKRQSVAFWCNPISGHATLYWYQQILGQGPKLLIQFQNNGVVDDSQLPKDRFSAERLKGVDSTLKIQPAKLEDSAVYLCASSLEERAGADVLTFGAGSRLTVL.

The table lists this clonotype with many counts. The chain is built from TRBV7-9 and TRBJ2-7; the D is unclear. Between the trimmed V and J ends, which lost 6 bases and 2 bases, there was a span of 11 bases. The CDR3 spans 13 residues. In germline, CDR1 is SEHNR, CDR2 FQNEAQ (reference sequence). CDR3 amino acids: CASSWVRPYEQYF. In DNA form, the CDR3 reads TGTGCCAGCAGTTGGGTCCGACCCTACGAGCAGTACTTC.

This clonotype was seen at least ten times. The chain links TRBV15 to TRBJ2-7, with D perhaps being TRBD1 or TRBD2 (5 bases each). The end of the DNA fits TRBJ2-5 better, so the J call may be wrong. CDR1 and CDR2 from the germline V gene are LNHNV and YYDKDF (reference sequence). This CDR3 is 18 amino acids long. DNA of the CDR3: TGTGCCACCAGCAAACCGGACGATCCGGGGCCATTAGGGGAGACCCAGTACTTC. As protein: CATSKPDDPGPLGETQYF.

The V and J genes are TRBV28 and TRBJ1-3; D is unresolved. CDR1 is MDHEN and CDR2 is SYDVKM in the germline V gene. Deletions cut 5 bases from V and 0 bases from J, with 11 bases between. The CDR3 runs to 15 residues. The CDR3 loop is CASSPPWDSGNTIYF. Here the CDR3 DNA reads TGTGCCAGCAGTCCTCCCTGGGACTCTGGAAACACCATATATTTT.

Regarding this clonotype: Given a much more abundant clone one base away, this may be a read error. This rearrangement joins TRBV15 to TRBJ2-2, with 7 bases that match TRBD1. Germline V gene lookup returns CDR1 LNHNV and CDR2 YYDKDF (reference sequence). The CDR3 runs 15 residues. CDR3 protein: CATNRPTGWTGELFF. CDR3 in DNA: TGTGCCACCAACAGACCGACAGGGTGGACCGGGGAGCTGTTTTTT.

This clonotype has more than one count but fewer than ten. The rearrangement joins TRBV10-3 to TRBJ2-7, with D perhaps TRBD1 (5 bases). CDR3 size: 13 residues. Trimming shortened V by 6 bases and J by 0 bases, and 9 bases separated the two germline ends. Germline assignment: CDR1 ENHRY and CDR2 SYGVKD. In nucleotides, the CDR3 is TGTGCCATCAGCCTGGACAACTCCTACGAGCAGTACTTC. Translation: CAISLDNSYEQYF.

Details on this clonotype: The junction shows a germline mismatch at one end, possibly a read error. This sequence joins TRBV7-8 and TRBJ1-4; no reliable D call. This CDR3 is built from 14 residues. Germline CDR1 SGHVS, CDR2 FQNEAQ. The CDR3 reads CASSLVRPAERLFF. Here the CDR3 DNA reads TGTGCCAGCAGCTTAGTCCGGCCGGCTGAAAGACTGTTTTTT.

The chain has TRBV12-3 or TRBV12-4 and TRBJ1-5; no reliable D call. Trimming took off 5 bases at V and 1 base at J, with 12 bases between the two ends. This CDR3 region has 15 residues. CDR3 loop: CASSLTTGSNQPQHF. The CDR3 bases are TGTGCCAGCAGTCTGACAACTGGGAGCAATCAGCCCCAGCATTTT.

This clonotype was detected ten times or more. The chain recombines TRBV6-5 with TRBJ2-3; 10 bases match TRBD2. Losses at the gene ends were 0 bases for V and 3 bases for J; bases not matched to a gene: 6. Germline CDR1 MNHEY, CDR2 SVGAGI. CDR3 length: 17 amino acids. The DNA of the CDR3 is TGTGCCAGCAGTTACTCGAACCTAGCGGGAGTGACAGATACGCAGTATTTT. It translates to CASSYSNLAGVTDTQYF.

This clonotype was found many times. The chain joins TRBV7-9 to TRBJ2-1; 8 positions match TRBD2. The CDR3 extends over 17 amino acids. After removal of 5 bases from V and 8 bases from J, the junction contained 17 bases not matched to a gene. The germline gives CDR1 SEHNR, CDR2 FQNEAQ (reference sequence). The CDR3, as DNA: TGTGCCAGCAGCCAGCCCCCAGGGACTAGGGATCCTGATGAGCAGTTCTTC. The encoded protein is CASSQPPGTRDPDEQFF.